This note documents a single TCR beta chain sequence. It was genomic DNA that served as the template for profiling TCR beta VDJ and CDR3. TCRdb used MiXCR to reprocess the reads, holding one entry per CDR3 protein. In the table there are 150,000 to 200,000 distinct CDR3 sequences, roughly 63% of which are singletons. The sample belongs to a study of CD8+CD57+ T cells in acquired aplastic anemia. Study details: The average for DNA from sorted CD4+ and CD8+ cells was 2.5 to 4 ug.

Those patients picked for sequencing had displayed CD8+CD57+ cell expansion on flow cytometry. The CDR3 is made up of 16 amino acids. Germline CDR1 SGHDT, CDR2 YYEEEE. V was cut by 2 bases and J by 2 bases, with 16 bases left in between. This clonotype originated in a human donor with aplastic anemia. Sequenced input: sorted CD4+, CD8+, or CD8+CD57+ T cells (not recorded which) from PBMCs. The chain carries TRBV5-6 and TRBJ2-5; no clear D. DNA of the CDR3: TGTGCCAGCAGCTTACGATGGTGGCCCTTTCAAGAGACCCAGTACTTC. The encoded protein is CASSLRWWPFQETQYF. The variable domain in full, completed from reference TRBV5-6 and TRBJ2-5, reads DAGVTQSPTHLIKTRGQQVTLRCSPKSGHDTVSWYQQALGQGPQFIFQYYEEEERQRGNFPDRFSGHQFPNYSSELNVNALLLGDSALYLCASSLRWWPFQETQYFGPGTRLLVL.